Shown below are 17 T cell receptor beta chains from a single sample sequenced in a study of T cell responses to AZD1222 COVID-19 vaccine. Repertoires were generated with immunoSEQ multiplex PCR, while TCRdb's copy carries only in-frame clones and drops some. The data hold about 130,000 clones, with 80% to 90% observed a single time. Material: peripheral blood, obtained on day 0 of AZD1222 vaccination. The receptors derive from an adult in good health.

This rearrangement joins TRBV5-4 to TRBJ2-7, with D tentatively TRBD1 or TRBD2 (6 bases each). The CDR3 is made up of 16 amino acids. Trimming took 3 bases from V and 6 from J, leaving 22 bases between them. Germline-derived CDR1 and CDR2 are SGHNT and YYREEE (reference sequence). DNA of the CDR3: TGTGCCAGCAGCTGGGGGGCAGGGGTTATTATTAGCGAGCAGTACTTC. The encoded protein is CASSWGAGVIISEQYF.

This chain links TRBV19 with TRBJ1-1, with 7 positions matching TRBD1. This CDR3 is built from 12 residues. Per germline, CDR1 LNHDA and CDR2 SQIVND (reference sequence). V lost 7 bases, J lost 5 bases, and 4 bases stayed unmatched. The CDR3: CASNRGGTEAFF. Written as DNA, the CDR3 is TGTGCCAGTAACAGGGGAGGAACTGAAGCTTTCTTT.

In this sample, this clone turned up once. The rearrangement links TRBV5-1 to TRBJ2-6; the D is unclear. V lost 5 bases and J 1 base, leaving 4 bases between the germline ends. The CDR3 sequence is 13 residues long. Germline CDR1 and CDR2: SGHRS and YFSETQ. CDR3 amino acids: CASRESGANVLTF. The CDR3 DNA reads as TGCGCCAGCAGGGAGTCTGGGGCCAACGTCCTGACTTTC.

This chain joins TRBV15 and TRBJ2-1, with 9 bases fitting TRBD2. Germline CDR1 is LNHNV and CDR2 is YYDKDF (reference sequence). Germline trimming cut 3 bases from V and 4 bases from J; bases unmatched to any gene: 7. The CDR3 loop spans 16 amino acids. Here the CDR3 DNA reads TGTGCCACCAGCAGCCGAGCGGGGGGTAGTTACAATGAGCAGTTCTTC. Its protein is CATSSRAGGSYNEQFF.

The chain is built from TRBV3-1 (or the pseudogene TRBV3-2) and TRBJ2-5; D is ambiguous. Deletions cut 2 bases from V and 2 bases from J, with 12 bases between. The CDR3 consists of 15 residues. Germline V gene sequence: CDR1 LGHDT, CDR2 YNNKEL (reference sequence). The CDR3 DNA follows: TGTGCCAGCAGCCAAAACGGGCTACCTCAAGAGACCCAGTACTTC. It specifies CASSQNGLPQETQYF.

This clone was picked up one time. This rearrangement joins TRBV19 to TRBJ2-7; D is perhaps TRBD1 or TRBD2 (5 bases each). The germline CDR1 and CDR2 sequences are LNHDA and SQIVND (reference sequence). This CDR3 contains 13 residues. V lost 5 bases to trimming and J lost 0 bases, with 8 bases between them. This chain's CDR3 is CASSAGSSYEQYF. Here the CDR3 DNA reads TGTGCCAGTAGTGCAGGGAGCTCCTACGAGCAGTACTTC.

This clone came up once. The CDR3 DNA is TGTGCCAGCAGTTACTCGACGATGGACCCCCCGCGAATCTCTAGCACAGATACGCAGTATTTT. Translating gives CASSYSTMDPPRISSTDTQYF. V is TRBV6-2 or TRBV6-3 and J is TRBJ2-3, with D uncertain. The CDR3 has 21 amino acids. The germline CDR1 and CDR2 sequences are MNHEY and SVGEGT. V was cut by 0 bases and J by 0 bases, with 25 bases left in between.

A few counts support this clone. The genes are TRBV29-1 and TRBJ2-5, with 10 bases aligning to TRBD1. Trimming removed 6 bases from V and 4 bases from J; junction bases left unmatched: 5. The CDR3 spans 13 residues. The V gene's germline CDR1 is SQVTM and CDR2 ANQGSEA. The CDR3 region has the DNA TGCAGCGTAGAGGGACAGGGGAGAGAGACCCAGTACTTC. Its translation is CSVEGQGRETQYF.

The CDR3 here is CASSYSDAKNIQYF. The DNA for the CDR3 is TGTGCCAGCAGTTATTCGGATGCCAAAAACATTCAGTACTTC. This chain uses TRBV6-2 or TRBV6-3 with TRBJ2-4, with D unclear. The CDR3 length is 14 residues. CDR1 is MNHEY, CDR2 SVGEGT, per germline. V lost 3 bases and J lost 1, with 7 bases in between.

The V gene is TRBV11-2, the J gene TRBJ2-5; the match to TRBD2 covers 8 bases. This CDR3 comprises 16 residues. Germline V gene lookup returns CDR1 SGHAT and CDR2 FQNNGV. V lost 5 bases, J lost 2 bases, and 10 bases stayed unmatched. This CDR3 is CASSPRGGSFQETQYF. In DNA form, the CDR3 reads TGTGCCAGCAGCCCCCGGGGGGGGTCGTTTCAAGAGACCCAGTACTTC.

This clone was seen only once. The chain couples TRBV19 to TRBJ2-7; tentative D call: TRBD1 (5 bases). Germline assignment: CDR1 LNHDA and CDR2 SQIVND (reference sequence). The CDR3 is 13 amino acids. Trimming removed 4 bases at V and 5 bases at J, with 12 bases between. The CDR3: CASSKGRVNEQYF. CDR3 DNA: TGTGCCAGTAGTAAAGGCAGGGTGAACGAGCAGTACTTC.

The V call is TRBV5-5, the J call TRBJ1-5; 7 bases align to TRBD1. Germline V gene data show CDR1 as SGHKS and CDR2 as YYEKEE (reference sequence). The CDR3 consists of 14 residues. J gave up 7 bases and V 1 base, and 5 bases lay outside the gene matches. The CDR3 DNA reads TGTGCCAGCAGCTTGAGGGGGCAGGAACAGCCCCAGCATTTT. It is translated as CASSLRGQEQPQHF. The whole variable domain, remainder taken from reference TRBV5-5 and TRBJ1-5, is DAGVTQSPTHLIKTRGQQVTLRCSPISGHKSVSWYQQVLGQGPQFIFQYYEKEERGRGNFPDRFSARQFPNYSSELNVNALLLGDSALYLCASSLRGQEQPQHFGDGTRLSIL.

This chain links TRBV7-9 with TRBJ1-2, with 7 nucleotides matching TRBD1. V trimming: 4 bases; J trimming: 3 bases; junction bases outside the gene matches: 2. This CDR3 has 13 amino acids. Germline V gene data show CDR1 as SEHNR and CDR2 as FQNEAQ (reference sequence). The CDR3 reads CASSSGQHYGYTF. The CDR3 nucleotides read TGTGCCAGCAGCTCGGGACAGCACTATGGCTACACCTTC.

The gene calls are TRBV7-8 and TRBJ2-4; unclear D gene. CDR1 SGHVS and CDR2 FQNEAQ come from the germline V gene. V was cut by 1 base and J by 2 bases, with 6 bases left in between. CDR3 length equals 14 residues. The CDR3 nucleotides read TGTGCCAGCAGCTTAGAGCGTACCAAAAACATTCAGTACTTC. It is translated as CASSLERTKNIQYF.

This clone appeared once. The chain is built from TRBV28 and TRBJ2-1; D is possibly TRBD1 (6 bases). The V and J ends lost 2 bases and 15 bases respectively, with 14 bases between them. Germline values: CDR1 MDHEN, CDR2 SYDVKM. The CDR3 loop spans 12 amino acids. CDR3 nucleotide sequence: TGTGCCAGCAGTTTAGAGAACAGGGATCCGTTCTTC. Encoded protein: CASSLENRDPFF.

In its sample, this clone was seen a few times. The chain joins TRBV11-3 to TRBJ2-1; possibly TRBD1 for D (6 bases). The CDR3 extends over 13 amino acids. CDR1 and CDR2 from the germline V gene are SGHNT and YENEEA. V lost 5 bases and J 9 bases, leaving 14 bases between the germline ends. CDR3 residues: CASSGRQEGEQFF. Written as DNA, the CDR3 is TGTGCCAGCAGCGGTCGACAGGAAGGTGAGCAGTTCTTC.

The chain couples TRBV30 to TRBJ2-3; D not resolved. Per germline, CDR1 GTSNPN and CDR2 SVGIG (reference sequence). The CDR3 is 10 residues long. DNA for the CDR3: TGTGCTTGGGCTAGTGATACGCAGTATTTT. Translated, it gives CAWASDTQYF.